Sequencing of this T cell receptor beta chain was carried out in a study of blood T cell repertoires in COVID-19. Study-wide background: There were acute and convalescent COVID-19 samples, and they came from the United States, Italy and Spain. The cDNA or gDNA used as material had been derived from T cells, B-cell-depleted T cells, or PBMCs.

As processed by the authors: Amplification with reference gene primers provided the estimates of nucleated cell counts. Profiled with immunoSEQ multiplex PCR; TCRdb holds only in-frame clones, not every one. That table gives V, J and clone size, and the DNA gave D and trimming. The table has roughly 250,000 clones, around four fifths seen once. This clone was counted once. V was cut by 7 bases and J by 4 bases, with 16 bases left in between. Germline V gene lookup returns CDR1 SNHLY and CDR2 FYNNEI. The CDR3 contains 14 residues. The chain combines TRBV2 with TRBJ1-1; tentative D call: TRBD1 (6 bases). Sequencing input: peripheral blood. The clonotype was recovered from a woman between 55 and 75 years old with active or convalescent COVID-19. The DNA for the CDR3 is TGTGCCAGCACGCCCCCCTCCAGGGGCACTGAAGCTTTCTTT. It yields the protein CASTPPSRGTEAFF.